The rows below give T cell receptor beta chains drawn from one sample of a study of radiation and T cells in renal cell carcinoma. TCRdb's copy holds only in-frame clones and misses some; the assay was immunoSEQ multiplex PCR. Of approximately 170,000 clones listed, about 88% are singletons. Sequencing used blood, obtained from a patient whose treatment included radiotherapy and nephrectomy. All receptors come from a woman aged 50 to 60 with renal cell carcinoma. CDR3s include the opening cysteine and the closing phenylalanine or tryptophan. The D gene is left open where the match is weak. Part of the rows lack a size; the others show once, few, many or a class for expanded clones.

>.|TRBJ2-7|TRBV7-2|.
TGTGCCAGCAGCGTGAACCCGGGCCGAATTTACGAGCAGTACTTC
CASSVNPGRIYEQYF
>.|TRBJ1-1|TRBV9|.
TGTGCCAGCAGCGTAGGGGGTCGGGGGAGCAACACTGAAGCTTTCTTT
CASSVGGRGSNTEAFF
>.|TRBJ1-1|TRBV19|.
TGTGCCAGTAGTATAGGGGCAGGGAAGTCTGAAGCTTTCTTT
CASSIGAGKSEAFF
>.|TRBJ1-1|TRBV13|few
TGTGCCAGCAGCTTCGGGGCAGGGATGCGGACTGAAGCTTTCTTT
CASSFGAGMRTEAFF
>.|TRBJ2-2|TRBV7-2|.
TGTGCCAGCAAATGGGACCGAGCGAACACCGGGGAGCTGTTTTTT
CASKWDRANTGELFF
>.|TRBJ2-3|TRBV2|once
TGTGCCAGCACCATCCTCTTCCGACTAGAGGGCACAGATACGCAGTATTTT
CASTILFRLEGTDTQYF
>TRBD2|TRBJ2-3|TRBV28|.
TGTGCCACCGGGGGGGGCACAGATACGCAGTATTTT
CATGGGTDTQYF
>.|TRBJ2-7|TRBV7-2|.
TGTGCCAGCAGCTTCTTGCGTAGACAGGAGCAGTACTTC
CASSFLRRQEQYF
>.|TRBJ2-7|TRBV15|.
TGTGCCACCAGCAGAGATCCAGGGATAACCTACGAGCAGTACTTC
CATSRDPGITYEQYF
>.|TRBJ1-3|TRBV21-1|once
TGTGCCAGCAGCAAAGGCCCTCAGCCAGGGGGACGAAACACCATATATTTT
CASSKGPQPGGRNTIYF
>.|TRBJ2-7|TRBV14|.
TGTGCCAGCAGCCAGGACAAGAGGGTCAACTACGAGCAGTACTTC
CASSQDKRVNYEQYF
>.|TRBJ2-5|TRBV4-2|.
TGTGCCAGCAGCCAAGAGGTTGGGGCCGTTGATGAGACCCAGTACTTC
CASSQEVGAVDETQYF
>.|TRBJ1-2|TRBV7-7|.
TGTGCTAGCAGCTTAGTGGGTCATTCCACACCATATGGCTACACCTTC
CASSLVGHSTPYGYTF
>.|TRBJ2-5|TRBV7-9|.
TGTGCCAGCAGCTTAGTTGGCCCCGAGACCCAGTACTTC
CASSLVGPETQYF
>TRBD1|TRBJ2-7|TRBV7-2|.
TGTGCCAGCAGCTTGGGGTCGGGGACAGGGACCTACGAGCAGTACTTC
CASSLGSGTGTYEQYF
>.|TRBJ1-4|TRBV5-1|.
TGCGCCAGCAGCTTGGACAGTGAAGTGTTTTTT
CASSLDSEVFF
>.|TRBJ1-6|TRBV6-4|once
TGTGCCAGCAGTGAGCGGTCAGGAGATAATTCACCCCTCCACTTT
CASSERSGDNSPLHF
>.|TRBJ1-6|TRBV2|.
TGTGCCAGCAGCGCGACTGGTAACGATAATTCACCCCTCCACTTT
CASSATGNDNSPLHF
>.|TRBJ1-1|TRBV30|.
TGTGCCTCCGGGCCGCCCGGAGGGAATCCGAACACTGAAGCTTTCTTT
CASGPPGGNPNTEAFF
>.|TRBJ1-3|TRBV7-9|.
TGTGCCAGCAGCTTAGGGTCCGACAGAAACTCTGGAAACACCATATATTTT
CASSLGSDRNSGNTIYF
>TRBD1|TRBJ2-7|TRBV18|.
TGTGCCAGCTCACCCCTCCGGGACAGGTCACCCGCCGACGGGTACGAGCAGTACTTC
CASSPLRDRSPADGYEQYF
>.|TRBJ2-5|TRBV5-1|.
TGCGCCAGCAGCTTGCCGGGAATAGAGACCCAGTACTTC
CASSLPGIETQYF
>.|TRBJ1-2|TRBV14|once
TGTGCCAGCAGCCAAGATCATGTCTATGGCTACACCTTC
CASSQDHVYGYTF
>TRBD2|TRBJ2-2|TRBV7-8|.
TGTGCCAGCAGCTCAGGGAGGGGCGCCGGGGAGCTGTTTTTT
CASSSGRGAGELFF
>.|TRBJ1-2|TRBV6-4|.
TGTGCCAGCAAACTATGGGGGGATGGCTACACCTTC
CASKLWGDGYTF
>.|TRBJ1-1|TRBV2|.
TGTGCCAGCAGTGTCCACGGACAGATGAACACTGAAGCTTTCTTT
CASSVHGQMNTEAFF
>.|TRBJ2-2|TRBV6-1|.
TGTGCCAGCCGGGGGCACACCGGGGAGCTGTTTTTT
CASRGHTGELFF
>.|TRBJ2-7|TRBV5-3|few
TGTGCCAGAAGAACCCGGTTGGGTAACGAGCAGTACTTC
CARRTRLGNEQYF
>TRBD2|TRBJ2-1|TRBV7-2|.
TGTGCCAGCAGCCCCGGACTAGCCGTAAATGAGCAGTTCTTC
CASSPGLAVNEQFF
>.|TRBJ1-3|TRBV9|.
TGTGCCAGCAGCGTAGAAGGTGGTAACACCATATATTTT
CASSVEGGNTIYF
>.|TRBJ1-2|TRBV30|few
TGTGCCTGGAGTGTACTGACTGACGGGGGCTACACCTTC
CAWSVLTDGGYTF
>TRBD1|TRBJ2-1|TRBV5-1|.
TGCGCCAGCAGCCAACGACAGGGGGCGTGGGGCAATGAGCAGTTCTTC
CASSQRQGAWGNEQFF
>TRBD2|TRBJ2-5|TRBV9|.
TGTGCCAGCAGCATCTTAGCGGGGGATGGGGAGACCCAGTACTTC
CASSILAGDGETQYF